The entry that follows covers one T cell receptor (beta chain) sequence. Its target is unknown. The data derive from a study of vaccination and CD4 T cells after COVID-19. Study summary: Stimuli were overlapping spike peptide pools of SARS-CoV-2 and three common cold coronaviruses (HCoV-NL63, HCoV-OC43, HCoV-229E). Study results and caveats: In convalescent patients, a median around 87% of reactive clones appeared only post-vaccination.

Per the germline V gene, CDR1 is SGHNT and CDR2 is YENEEA. The J segment lost 4 bases and the V segment lost 4 bases, leaving 8 bases of the junction unmatched. The CDR3 runs to 15 residues. The Oncomine TCR Beta short-read assay sequenced DNA from cultured CD4+ T cells. Extraction of genomic DNA was performed on cultured CD4+ T cells. TCRdb fed the PCR reads into MiXCR, producing one record per CDR3 protein. Found here are 10,000 to 15,000 distinct CDR3 sequences, around 50% of them singletons; the top ten hold about 29%. Specified treatment: approximately 9-day PBMC culture with coronavirus spike peptide pools or control peptides (ViraFEST assay).

The rearrangement uses TRBV11-3 and TRBJ2-3, with TRBD2 identical over 7 bases. Sequencing was carried out using CD4+ T cells from blood, cultured in vitro. This clonotype was obtained from a human donor who had recovered from COVID-19. The CDR3 nucleotides are TGTGCCAGCAGCTCCGGACTAGTTGGGTCAGATACGCAGTATTTT. Translating it yields CASSSGLVGSDTQYF.